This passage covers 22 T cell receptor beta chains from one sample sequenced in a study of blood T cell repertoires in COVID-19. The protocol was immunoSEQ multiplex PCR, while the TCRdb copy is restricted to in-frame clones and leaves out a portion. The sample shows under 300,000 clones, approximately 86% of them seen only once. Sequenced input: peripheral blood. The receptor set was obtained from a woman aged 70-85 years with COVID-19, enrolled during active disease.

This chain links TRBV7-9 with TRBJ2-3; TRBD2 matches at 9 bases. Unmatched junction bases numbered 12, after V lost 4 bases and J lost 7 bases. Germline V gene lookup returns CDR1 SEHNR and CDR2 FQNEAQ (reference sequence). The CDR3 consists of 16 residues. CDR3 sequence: CASSSLGAGGAYTQYF. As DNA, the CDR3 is TGTGCCAGCAGCTCGCTAGGAGCGGGGGGTGCTTATACGCAGTATTTT.

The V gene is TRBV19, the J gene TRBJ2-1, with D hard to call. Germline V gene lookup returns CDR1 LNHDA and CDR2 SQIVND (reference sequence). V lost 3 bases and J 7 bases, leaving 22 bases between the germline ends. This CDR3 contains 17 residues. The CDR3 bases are TGTGCCAGTAGTATCCATCGGCCAGGATCAAGTAATAATGAGCAGTTCTTC. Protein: CASSIHRPGSSNNEQFF.

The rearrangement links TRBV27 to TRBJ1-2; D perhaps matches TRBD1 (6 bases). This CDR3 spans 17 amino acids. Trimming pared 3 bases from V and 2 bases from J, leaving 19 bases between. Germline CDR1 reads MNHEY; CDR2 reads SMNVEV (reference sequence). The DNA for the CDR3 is TGTGCCAGCAGTTTGAGACAGCCCAGGGGAAACAACTATGGCTACACCTTC. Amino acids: CASSLRQPRGNNYGYTF.

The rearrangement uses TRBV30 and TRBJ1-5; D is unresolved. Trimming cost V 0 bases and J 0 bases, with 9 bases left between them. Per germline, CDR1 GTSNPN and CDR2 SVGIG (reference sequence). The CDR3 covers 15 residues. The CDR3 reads CAWSVGHHSNQPQHF. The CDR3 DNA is TGTGCCTGGAGTGTTGGGCACCATAGCAATCAGCCCCAGCATTTT. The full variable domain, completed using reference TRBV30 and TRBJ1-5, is SQTIHQWPATLVQPVGSPLSLECTVEGTSNPNLYWYRQAAGRGLQLLFYSVGIGQISSEVPQNLSASRPQDRQFILSSKKLLLSDSGFYLCAWSVGHHSNQPQHFGDGTRLSIL.

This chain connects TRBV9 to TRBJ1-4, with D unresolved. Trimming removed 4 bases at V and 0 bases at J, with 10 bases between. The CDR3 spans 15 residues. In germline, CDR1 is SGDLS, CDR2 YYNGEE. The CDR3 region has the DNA TGTGCCAGCAGCCCCCGGGAAGCAACTAATGAAAAACTGTTTTTT. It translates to CASSPREATNEKLFF.

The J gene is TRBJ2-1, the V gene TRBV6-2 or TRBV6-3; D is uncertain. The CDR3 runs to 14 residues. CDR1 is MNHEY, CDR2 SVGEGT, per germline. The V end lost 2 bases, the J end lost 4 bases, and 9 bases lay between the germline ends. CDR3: CASSYVPSYNEQFF. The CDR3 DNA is TGTGCCAGCAGTTACGTGCCTAGTTACAATGAGCAGTTCTTC.

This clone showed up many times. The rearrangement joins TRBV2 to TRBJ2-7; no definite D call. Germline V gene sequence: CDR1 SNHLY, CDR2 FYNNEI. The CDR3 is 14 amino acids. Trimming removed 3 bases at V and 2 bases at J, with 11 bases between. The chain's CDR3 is CASSEWYSPYEQYF. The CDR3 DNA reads TGTGCCAGCAGTGAGTGGTACTCCCCCTACGAGCAGTACTTC.

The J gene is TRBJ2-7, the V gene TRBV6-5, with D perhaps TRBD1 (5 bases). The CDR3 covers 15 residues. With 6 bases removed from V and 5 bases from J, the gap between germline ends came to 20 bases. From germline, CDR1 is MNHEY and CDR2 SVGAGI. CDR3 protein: CASSNHGASGHEQYF. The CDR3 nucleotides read TGTGCCAGCAGCAACCATGGGGCCTCCGGCCACGAGCAGTACTTC.

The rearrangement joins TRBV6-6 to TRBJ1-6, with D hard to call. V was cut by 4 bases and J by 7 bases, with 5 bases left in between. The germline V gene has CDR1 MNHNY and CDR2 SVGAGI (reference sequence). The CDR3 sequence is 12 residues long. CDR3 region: CASSFRNSPLHF. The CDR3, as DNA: TGTGCCAGCAGTTTCAGGAATTCACCCCTCCACTTT.

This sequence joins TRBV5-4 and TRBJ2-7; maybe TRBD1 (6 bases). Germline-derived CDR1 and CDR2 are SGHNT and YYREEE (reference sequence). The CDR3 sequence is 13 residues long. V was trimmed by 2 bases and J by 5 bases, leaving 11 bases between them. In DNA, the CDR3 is TGTGCCAGCAGCTTAACAGGGAACCACGAGCAGTACTTC. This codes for CASSLTGNHEQYF.

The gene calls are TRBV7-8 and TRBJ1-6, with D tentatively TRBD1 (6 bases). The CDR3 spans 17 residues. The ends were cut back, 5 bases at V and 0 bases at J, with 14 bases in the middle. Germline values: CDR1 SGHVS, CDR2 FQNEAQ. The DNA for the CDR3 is TGTGCCAGCAGCCCAGGGACACGAAGCTCCTATAATTCACCCCTCCACTTT. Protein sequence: CASSPGTRSSYNSPLHF. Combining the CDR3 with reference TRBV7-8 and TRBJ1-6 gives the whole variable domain GAGVSQSPRYKVAKRGQDVALRCDPISGHVSLFWYQQALGQGPEFLTYFQNEAQLDKSGLPSDRFFAERPEGSVSTLKIQRTQQEDSAVYLCASSPGTRSSYNSPLHFGNGTRLTVT.

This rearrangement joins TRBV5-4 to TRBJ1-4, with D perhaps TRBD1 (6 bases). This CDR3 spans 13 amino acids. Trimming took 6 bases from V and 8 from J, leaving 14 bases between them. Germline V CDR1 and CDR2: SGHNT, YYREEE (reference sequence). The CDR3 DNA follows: TGTGCCAGCACCCGGGACATTAGCGAAAAACTGTTTTTT. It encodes CASTRDISEKLFF.

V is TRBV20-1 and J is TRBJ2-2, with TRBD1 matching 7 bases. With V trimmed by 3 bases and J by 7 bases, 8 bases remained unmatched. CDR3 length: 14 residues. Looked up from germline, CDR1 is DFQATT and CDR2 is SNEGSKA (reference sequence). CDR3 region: CSASGARGSGELFF. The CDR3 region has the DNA TGCAGTGCTAGTGGGGCCAGGGGGAGCGGGGAGCTGTTTTTT.

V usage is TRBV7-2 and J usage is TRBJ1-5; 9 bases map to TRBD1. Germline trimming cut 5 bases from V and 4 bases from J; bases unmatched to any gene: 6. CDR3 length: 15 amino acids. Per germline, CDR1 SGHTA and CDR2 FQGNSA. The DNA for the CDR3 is TGTGCCAGCAGCGTGACAGGGGGTCCAAATCAGCCCCAGCATTTT. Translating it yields CASSVTGGPNQPQHF.

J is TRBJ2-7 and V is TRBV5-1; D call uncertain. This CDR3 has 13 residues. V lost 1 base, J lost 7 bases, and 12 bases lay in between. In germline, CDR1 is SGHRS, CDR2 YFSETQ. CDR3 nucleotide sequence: TGCGCCAGCAGCTTGTGGCTATCCGGGGAGCAGTACTTC. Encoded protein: CASSLWLSGEQYF.

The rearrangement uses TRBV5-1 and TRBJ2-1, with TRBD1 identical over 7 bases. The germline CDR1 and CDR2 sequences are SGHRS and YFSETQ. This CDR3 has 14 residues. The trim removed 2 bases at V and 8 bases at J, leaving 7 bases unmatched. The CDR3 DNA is TGCGCCAGCAGCTTAGGGACAGAGGTCGATGAGCAGTTCTTC. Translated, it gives CASSLGTEVDEQFF. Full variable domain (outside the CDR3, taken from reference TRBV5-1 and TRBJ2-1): KAGVTQTPRYLIKTRGQQVTLSCSPISGHRSVSWYQQTPGQGLQFLFEYFSETQRNKGNFPGRFSGRQFSNSRSEMNVSTLELGDSALYLCASSLGTEVDEQFFGPGTRLTVL.

This chain's CDR3 is CATSEGDRGKETQYF. DNA of the CDR3: TGTGCCACCAGTGAGGGGGACAGGGGCAAGGAGACCCAGTACTTC. The chain uses TRBV24-1 and TRBJ2-5; 10 bases line up with TRBD1. The CDR3 sequence is 15 residues long. From germline, CDR1 is KGHDR and CDR2 SFDVKD. With 4 bases clipped from V and 5 bases from J, the junction kept 6 bases outside the gene matches.

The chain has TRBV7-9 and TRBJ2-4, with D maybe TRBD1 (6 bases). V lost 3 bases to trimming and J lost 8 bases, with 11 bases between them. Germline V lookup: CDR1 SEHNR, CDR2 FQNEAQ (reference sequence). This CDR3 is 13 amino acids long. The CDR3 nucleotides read TGTGCCAGCAGCTTCCCCAGGGGTGACATTCAGTACTTC. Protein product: CASSFPRGDIQYF.

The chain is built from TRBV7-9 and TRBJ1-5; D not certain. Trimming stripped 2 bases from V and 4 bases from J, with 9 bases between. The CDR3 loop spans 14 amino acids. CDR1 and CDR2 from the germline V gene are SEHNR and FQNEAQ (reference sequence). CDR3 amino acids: CASSLLGLNQPQHF. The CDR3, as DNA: TGTGCCAGCAGCTTATTGGGCCTTAATCAGCCCCAGCATTTT.

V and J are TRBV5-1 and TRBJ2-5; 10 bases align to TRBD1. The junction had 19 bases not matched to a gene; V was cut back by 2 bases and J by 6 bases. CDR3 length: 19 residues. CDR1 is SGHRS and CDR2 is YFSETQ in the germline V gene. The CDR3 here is CASSFNYWGQRDRGKTQYF. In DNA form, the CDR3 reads TGCGCCAGCAGCTTTAACTATTGGGGTCAGCGGGACAGGGGTAAGACCCAGTACTTC.

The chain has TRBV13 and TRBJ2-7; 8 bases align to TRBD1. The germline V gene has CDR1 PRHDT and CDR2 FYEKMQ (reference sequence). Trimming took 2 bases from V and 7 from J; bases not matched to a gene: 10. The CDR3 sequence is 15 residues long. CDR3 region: CASSLLRQGWPEQYF. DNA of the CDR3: TGTGCCAGCAGCTTACTGAGACAGGGGTGGCCTGAGCAGTACTTC.

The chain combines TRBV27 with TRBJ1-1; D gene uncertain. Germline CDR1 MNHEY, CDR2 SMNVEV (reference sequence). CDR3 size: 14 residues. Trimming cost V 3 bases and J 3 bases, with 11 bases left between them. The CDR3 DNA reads TGTGCCAGCAGTTTTAGGGAGTACGACACTGAAGCTTTCTTT. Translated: CASSFREYDTEAFF.